This T cell receptor beta chain was sequenced during a study of T cell responses to AZD1222 COVID-19 vaccine (dated by TCRdb to about 2021). At the level of the whole study: AZD1222 recipients whose second dose came at about 4 weeks and those whose second dose came at about 12 weeks were combined into one group, since spike-specific TCR depth and breadth did not differ between the two schedules. TCR sequencing covered 233 trial participants: 200 to 210 given two doses of AZD1222 and 26 given two doses of MenACWY control vaccine. Trial participants were enrolled into age subgroups of 18-55, 56-69 and 70-plus years, which contained about 150, 28 and 57 TCR-sequenced participants, respectively.

The research as a whole found: Because no samples from the day 14 peak response were available, repertoires could be characterized only after the peak T cell response. A significant rise in spike-specific TCR breadth and depth was observed after two AZD1222 doses relative to day 0 and relative to MenACWY recipients. Participants were mostly white British, with more females than males. The authors suggested clonal diversity may have been underestimated. Reportedly, close to half of the unique spike-specific TCRs recognized epitopes lying outside the regions that are mutated in the B.1.351 and B.1.1.7 variants. Only a handful of AZD1222 recipients were SARS-CoV-2 seropositive at baseline, limiting conclusions about previously exposed vaccinees. CD4 TCRs associated with the vaccine covered the entire spike protein, and the dominant responses were in regions 160-218 and 743-854. In the small 56-69-year group, the increase in depth fell short of significance, most likely because of low power.

In light of the paper, this sample's time point label describes: baseline before first vaccination. Vaccinee samples came from UK trials COV001 and COV002, including a single-blind randomized controlled phase 2/3 trial of AZD1222 (ChAdOx1 nCoV-19) in healthy adults. For TCRbeta chain sequencing, PBMC samples from trial participants were taken at day 0 and at day 28 after the second dose. V is reduced by 10 bases and J by 5 bases, leaving a spacing of 14 bases between them. Reading the germline V gene gives CDR1 ENHRY and CDR2 SYGVKD. The CDR3 covers 13 residues, taking in both the cysteine and the phenylalanine. CDR3 DNA only is kept here, 39 bases in frame from base 1. With respect to this clone: Which antigen it targets is not known. Qualities for individual bases were not recorded, and no much larger clone is one base off.

The CDR3 regions of human TCRbeta chains were analyzed by immunosequencing. The authors processed their data as follows. Repertoire TCRs were matched against a reference library of SARS-CoV-2-specific TCRs generated with the MIRA antigen-specificity platform. Breadth was defined as the fraction of unique TCRs that were SARS-CoV-2-associated, and depth was defined as the fraction of total T cells that were SARS-CoV-2-associated. Using the MIRA data, each spike-specific TCR was assigned both to the spike region to which the TCR was reactive and to a CD4 or CD8 class. Log10-transformed breadth and depth values were compared by one-way ANOVA with Sidak's multiple comparisons tests. Imported from immuneACCESS, the table was reduced by TCRdb to in-frame sequences with V and J called. These copies leave out some clones; in studies compared against another copy, an unresolved V gene accounts for under half, and the cause of the remainder is not known. V and J calls plus clone size are reproduced from that table; the DNA served to infer D and trimming. The sample contains 150,000 to 200,000 clones, 94% of them found a single time. The ten largest clones represent 7.5% to 10% of the sample.

The rearranged chain carries TRBV10-3 and TRBJ1-4, with the D segment identity uncertain. The material sequenced was peripheral blood, taken on day 0 of AZD1222 vaccination. The source of this sequence is an adult in good health. The nucleotide sequence is given as TGTGCCACCAAGGGAGGTCAAAATGAAAAACTGTTTTTT. It translates as CATKGGQNEKLFF.